A few counts support the clone carrying this T cell receptor (beta chain). This sample is part of a study of identical twins. V lost 2 bases to trimming and J lost 6 bases, with 17 bases between them. The CDR3 runs to 15 residues. Looked up from germline, CDR1 is SGHDN and CDR2 is FVKESK. Each CDR3 protein is one row after TCRdb ran MiXCR on the 5' RACE reads. The data contain about 290,000 distinct CDR3 sequences, 8.5% to 9.5% of them singletons. The data were also submitted as part of a second study, on yellow fever vaccine responses in identical twins.

The chain links TRBV14 to TRBJ2-7, with D possibly TRBD1 on 6 matching bases. Material for sequencing was CD8+ T cells sorted from blood. This clonotype originated in a woman between 18 and 29 years old in good health. CDR3 nucleotide sequence: TGTGCCAGCAGCCAACCGGGACACGGTTTCGGCGAGCAGTACTTC. This codes for CASSQPGHGFGEQYF. Complete variable domain (other parts from reference TRBV14 and TRBJ2-7): EAGVTQFPSHSVIEKGQTVTLRCDPISGHDNLYWYRRVMGKEIKFLLHFVKESKQDESGMPNNRFLAERTGGTYSTLKVQPAELEDSGVYFCASSQPGHGFGEQYFGPGTRLTVT.